Listed below are T cell receptor beta chains from one sample, sequenced in a study of T cells after yellow fever vaccination. TCRdb reanalysed the 5' RACE reads using MiXCR and keeps one entry per CDR3 protein. The sample records 200,000 to 250,000 distinct CDR3 sequences, 3% to 3.5% being singletons. The source material was CD4+ T cells sorted from PBMCs, sampled 10 days after the yellow fever booster vaccination. These receptors were collected from a man aged 18 to 35 who received the YFV17D yellow fever vaccine. CDR3s include the opening cysteine and the closing phenylalanine or tryptophan. D genes are given only for firm matches. Some rows have no size entry. The others give once, few or many, or a class for an expanded clone.

many	.	TRBJ2-5	TRBV7-2	TGTGCCAGCAGCTACAGATTTCGGGGGCGGGGAGAGACCCAGTACTTC	CASSYRFRGRGETQYF
few	.	TRBJ1-3	TRBV4-1	TGCGCCAGCAGCGGAGCCCGCCTTGGAAACACCATATATTTT	CASSGARLGNTIYF
many	.	TRBJ2-3	TRBV7-9	TGTGCCAGCAGCTCCAGCGGGCCCGCAGATACGCAGTATTTT	CASSSSGPADTQYF
few	TRBD2	TRBJ2-1	TRBV12-3/TRBV12-4	TGTGCCAGCAGTTTACGGGACTACCCCAATGAGCAGTTCTTC	CASSLRDYPNEQFF
few	TRBD2	TRBJ2-5	TRBV5-1	TGCGCCAGCAGCTATACCGGGACTAGGGGAGAGACCCAGTACTTC	CASSYTGTRGETQYF
many	.	TRBJ1-1	TRBV12-3/TRBV12-4	TGTGCCGGGAAGGAAACCCTTCTAAACACTGAAGCTTTCTTT	CAGKETLLNTEAFF
few	.	TRBJ1-5	TRBV6-2/TRBV6-3	TGTGCCAGCAGTTACAGTTCGAAGCCCCAGCATTTT	CASSYSSKPQHF
many	TRBD1	TRBJ1-1	TRBV20-1	TGCAGTGCGCCGGGACAGGCGAACACTGAAGCTTTCTTT	CSAPGQANTEAFF
many	.	TRBJ1-2	TRBV9	TGTGCCAGCACCGAGGGGGGATTTAACTATGGCTACACCTTC	CASTEGGFNYGYTF
.	.	TRBJ2-6	TRBV29-1	TGCAGCGTGGTAAGCTCTGGGGCCAACGTCCTGACTTTC	CSVVSSGANVLTF
.	.	TRBJ1-1	TRBV4-2	TGTGCCAGCAGCCAAGGGCCAGGGAAGGGTACTGAAGCTTTCTTT	CASSQGPGKGTEAFF
many	.	TRBJ1-1	TRBV7-9	TGTGCCAGCAGCGACGCCGGCAGGTTGGAAGCTTTCTTT	CASSDAGRLEAFF
few	.	TRBJ2-3	TRBV12-3/TRBV12-4	TGTGCCAGCAGTACCTCGGTTAGCACAGATACGCAGTATTTT	CASSTSVSTDTQYF
few	TRBD1	TRBJ1-2	TRBV12-3/TRBV12-4	TGTGCCAGCAGTTTAAGGGGACCGGGACAGGGAATTGATCATTATTTCGGCTACACCTTC	CASSLRGPGQGIDHYFGYTF
few	.	TRBJ2-6	TRBV27	TGTGCCAGCAGTTTCTGGGGACGTTCTGGGGCCAACGTCCTGACTTTC	CASSFWGRSGANVLTF
many	TRBD1	TRBJ1-5	TRBV4-1	TGCGCCAGCAGCCAAGGACAGGGCTATTATCAGCCCCAGCATTTT	CASSQGQGYYQPQHF
many	TRBD1	TRBJ1-5	TRBV12-3/TRBV12-4	TGTGCCAGCAGTACCGACAGGGATCAGCCCCAGCATTTT	CASSTDRDQPQHF
few	TRBD1	TRBJ1-2	TRBV12-3/TRBV12-4	TGTGCCAGCAGTGCACAGGGGGCCGGGGGCTACACCTTC	CASSAQGAGGYTF
few	.	TRBJ2-1	TRBV5-4	TGTGCCAGCAGCGGGGGGACACCGGGGCTTGGTGAGCAGTTCTTC	CASSGGTPGLGEQFF
many	TRBD1	TRBJ2-1	TRBV7-3	TGTGCCAGCAGCAGAGCCGGGACAGGTACTGAGCAGTTCTTC	CASSRAGTGTEQFF
many	TRBD2	TRBJ2-5	TRBV20-1	TGCAGTGCTAGAGGACCTGGTCCGGGGGGGACCCAGTACTTC	CSARGPGPGGTQYF
many	.	TRBJ2-7	TRBV9	TGTGCCAGCAGCGTAGGGGGGGGCCGCTACGAGCAGTACTTC	CASSVGGGRYEQYF
many	.	TRBJ2-5	TRBV12-3/TRBV12-4	TGTGCCAGCAGTTCACAGGGTGGGCAAGAGACCCAGTACTTC	CASSSQGGQETQYF
few	.	TRBJ1-4	TRBV4-2	TGTGCCAGCAGCCAAGATCCGGGGTCGGGTGAAAAACTGTTTTTT	CASSQDPGSGEKLFF
many	.	TRBJ1-6	TRBV7-9	TGTGCCAGCGGGCTGGCGGGGGTAGTCTCACCCCTCCACTTT	CASGLAGVVSPLHF